The 18 T cell receptor beta chains in this list originate from one sample, sequenced in a study of cytomegalovirus exposure and HLA in healthy donors. PCR amplification relied on 60 Vbeta primers (plus 13 Jbeta primers). Libraries were prepared by immunoSEQ multiplex PCR; TCRdb keeps only in-frame clonotypes and omits some of them. Of 90,000 to 140,000 clones listed, over 70% are singletons. Sample: PBMCs. The receptor set was obtained from a man aged 35-49 years in good health and CMV-seronegative.

This chain uses TRBV19 with TRBJ2-2; maybe TRBD2 (5 bases). The CDR3 contains 15 residues. V dropped 3 bases and J dropped 0 bases, with 8 bases sitting between them. Germline CDR1 is LNHDA and CDR2 is SQIVND (reference sequence). CDR3 residues: CASSIEGANTGELFF. The CDR3 DNA reads TGTGCCAGTAGTATCGAGGGCGCGAACACCGGGGAGCTGTTTTTT. Combining the CDR3 with reference TRBV19 and TRBJ2-2 gives the whole variable domain DGGITQSPKYLFRKEGQNVTLSCEQNLNHDAMYWYRQDPGQGLRLIYYSQIVNDFQKGDIAEGYSVSREKKESFPLTVTSAQKNPTAFYLCASSIEGANTGELFFGEGSRLTVL.

The chain couples TRBV27 to TRBJ2-7; D is possibly TRBD1 (6 bases). V was shortened by 4 bases and J by 3 bases, with 10 bases between the two germline ends. This CDR3 is built from 13 residues. Germline assignment: CDR1 MNHEY and CDR2 SMNVEV (reference sequence). The CDR3 coding sequence is TGTGCCAGCAGTTCTACAGGGTTCTACGAGCAGTACTTC. Translation gives CASSSTGFYEQYF.

The V gene is TRBV18, the J gene TRBJ2-6, with D tentatively TRBD1 (5 bases). The CDR3 is 13 amino acids. In germline, CDR1 is KGHSH, CDR2 LQKENI. V lost 3 bases and J lost 10, with 10 bases in between. The CDR3 sequence is CASSPQAGNVLTF. The CDR3 nucleotides read TGTGCCAGCTCACCTCAGGCAGGGAACGTCCTGACTTTC.

The chain couples TRBV5-3 to TRBJ1-1; perhaps TRBD1 as D (5 bases). Being an ORF, TRBV5-3 has a function that is uncertain. The CDR3 totals 13 residues. V was shortened by 7 bases and J by 2 bases, with 12 bases between the two germline ends. The CDR3 DNA is TGTGCCAGACGACAGAACAATAACACTGAAGCTTTCTTT. It is translated as CARRQNNNTEAFF.

The genes are TRBV5-1 and TRBJ1-4, with D perhaps TRBD1 (5 bases). The germline CDR1 and CDR2 sequences are SGHRS and YFSETQ. V lost 7 bases and J 5 bases, leaving 9 bases between the germline ends. CDR3 length: 12 amino acids. The CDR3 region is CASPGGNEKLFF. The CDR3 DNA reads as TGCGCCAGCCCGGGGGGGAATGAAAAACTGTTTTTT.

The chain is built from TRBV19 and TRBJ2-7, with D perhaps matching TRBD1 (6 bases). V lost 4 bases and J 6 bases, leaving 16 bases between the germline ends. This CDR3 is built from 14 residues. CDR1 and CDR2 from the germline V gene are LNHDA and SQIVND (reference sequence). CDR3 bases: TGTGCCAGTAGTAGCACAGGGAAGTGGAGCGAGCAGTACTTC. This translates into CASSSTGKWSEQYF.

The genes are TRBV4-2 and TRBJ2-7; 10 bases agree with TRBD2. The CDR3 is made up of 15 amino acids. Germline V gene sequence: CDR1 LGHNA, CDR2 YNFKEQ. V was pared by 0 bases and J by 12 bases, with 11 bases of the junction left unmatched. The CDR3 loop is CASSQDALAGAQRYF. CDR3 DNA: TGTGCCAGCAGCCAAGATGCGCTAGCGGGGGCCCAAAGGTACTTC.

The chain has TRBV7-9 and TRBJ1-1; 9 bases map to TRBD1. The trim removed 4 bases at V and 9 bases at J, leaving 6 bases unmatched. The length of the CDR3 is 13 residues. Germline V gene sequence: CDR1 SEHNR, CDR2 FQNEAQ (reference sequence). CDR3 amino acids: CASSYRQGEKAFF. The CDR3 DNA sequence: TGTGCCAGCAGCTATCGACAGGGGGAAAAAGCTTTCTTT.

The chain links TRBV19 to TRBJ2-7; 9 bases match TRBD1. CDR1 LNHDA and CDR2 SQIVND come from the germline V gene (reference sequence). CDR3 length: 15 residues. Trimming cost V 3 bases and J 4 bases; bases outside gene matches: 7. As DNA, the CDR3 is TGTGCCAGTAGTATGAGGGACAGGGCTACGTACGAGCAGTACTTC. Translating it yields CASSMRDRATYEQYF.

The V gene is TRBV7-3, the J gene TRBJ1-1, with a possible D match to TRBD1 (5 bases). The CDR3 runs to 14 residues. CDR1 and CDR2 (germline): SGHTA, FQGTGA. V was shortened by 1 base and J by 3 bases, with 9 bases between the two germline ends. The CDR3 here is CASSLIAGDTEAFF. The CDR3 coding sequence is TGTGCCAGCAGCTTAATTGCGGGGGACACTGAAGCTTTCTTT.

The rearrangement joins TRBV19 to TRBJ2-5, with 9 bases that match TRBD1. The CDR3 is 14 residues long. V lost 3 bases, J lost 14 bases, and 13 bases stayed unmatched. CDR1 LNHDA and CDR2 SQIVND come from the germline V gene (reference sequence). DNA for the CDR3: TGTGCCAGTAGTATGGGGGACAGGGCCACACCGTTATACTTC. This gives the protein CASSMGDRATPLYF. Full variable domain (missing parts from reference TRBV19 and TRBJ2-5): DGGITQSPKYLFRKEGQNVTLSCEQNLNHDAMYWYRQDPGQGLRLIYYSQIVNDFQKGDIAEGYSVSREKKESFPLTVTSAQKNPTAFYLCASSMGDRATPLYFGPGTRLLVL.

The chain joins TRBV19 to TRBJ1-1, with a possible D match to TRBD1 (6 bases). This CDR3 is 14 amino acids long. CDR1 is LNHDA, CDR2 SQIVND, per germline (reference sequence). V lost 2 bases to trimming and J lost 5 bases, with 12 bases between them. In DNA, the CDR3 is TGTGCCAGTAGTATACAGGGGATCGGAACTGAAGCTTTCTTT. Protein: CASSIQGIGTEAFF.

The rearrangement uses TRBV7-9 and TRBJ1-3, with 7 bases that match TRBD1. The trim removed 6 bases at V and 4 bases at J, leaving 9 bases unmatched. The germline V gene has CDR1 SEHNR and CDR2 FQNEAQ (reference sequence). CDR3 length: 15 residues. The CDR3 spells CASSHGDRDGNTIYF. The CDR3 DNA follows: TGTGCCAGCAGTCACGGCGACAGGGACGGAAACACCATATATTTT. The full variable domain, rest sourced from reference TRBV7-9 and TRBJ1-3, is DTGVSQNPRHKITKRGQNVTFRCDPISEHNRLYWYRQTLGQGPEFLTYFQNEAQLEKSRLLSDRFSAERPKGSFSTLEIQRTEQGDSAMYLCASSHGDRDGNTIYFGEGSWLTVV.

This clone was counted once. The V and J genes are TRBV4-2 and TRBJ1-3; unclear D gene. The CDR3 is 15 residues long. V was cut by 1 base and J by 4 bases, with 11 bases left in between. CDR1 LGHNA and CDR2 YNFKEQ come from the germline V gene. The CDR3 nucleotides are TGTGCCAGCAGCCAAGGGCTTACGGGGGGAAACACCATATATTTT. Its protein is CASSQGLTGGNTIYF.

The genes are TRBV5-8 and TRBJ1-2, with a weak D call TRBD1 (6 bases). V lost 2 bases and J 6 bases, leaving 11 bases between the germline ends. The germline CDR1 and CDR2 sequences are SGHTS and YDEGEE. This CDR3 has 13 amino acids. The CDR3 DNA reads as TGTGCCAGCAGCTTTTATCAGGGGAATGGCTACACCTTC. Protein: CASSFYQGNGYTF.

Points on this clone: An end of the junction differs from the germline gene, which may be a read error. This rearrangement joins TRBV7-7 to TRBJ2-5; D may be TRBD1 (5 bases). The CDR3 consists of 13 residues. Germline V gives CDR1 SSHAT, CDR2 FNYEAQ (reference sequence). In DNA form, the CDR3 reads TGTGCTAGCAGCTTAAGTCAGGGTGAGACCCAGTACTTC. This sequence encodes CASSLSQGETQYF. Looking up the rest from reference TRBV7-7 and TRBJ2-5 gives the full variable domain: GAGVSQSPRYKVTKRGQDVTLRCDPISSHATLYWYQQALGQGPEFLTYFNYEAQPDKSGLPSDRFSAERPEGSISTLTIQRTEQRDSAMYRCASSLSQGETQYFGPGTRLLVL.

With regard to this clone: One end of the junction is discordant with germline, which a read error may explain. The chain uses TRBV5-6 and TRBJ2-1, with TRBD2 matching over 11 bases. Germline-derived CDR1 and CDR2 are SGHDT and YYEEEE. The CDR3 consists of 15 residues. Here the CDR3 DNA reads TGTGCCAGCATCTTGACTAGCGGGAACTACAATGAGCAGTTCTTC. Residues: CASILTSGNYNEQFF.

This chain links TRBV27 with TRBJ2-7; TRBD1 agrees at 8 bases. The trim removed 6 bases at V and 4 bases at J, leaving 5 bases unmatched. There are 13 residues in the CDR3. Germline-derived CDR1 and CDR2 are MNHEY and SMNVEV (reference sequence). CDR3 coding DNA: TGTGCCAGCAGGTGGACAGGGAATTACGAGCAGTACTTC. Protein product: CASRWTGNYEQYF.